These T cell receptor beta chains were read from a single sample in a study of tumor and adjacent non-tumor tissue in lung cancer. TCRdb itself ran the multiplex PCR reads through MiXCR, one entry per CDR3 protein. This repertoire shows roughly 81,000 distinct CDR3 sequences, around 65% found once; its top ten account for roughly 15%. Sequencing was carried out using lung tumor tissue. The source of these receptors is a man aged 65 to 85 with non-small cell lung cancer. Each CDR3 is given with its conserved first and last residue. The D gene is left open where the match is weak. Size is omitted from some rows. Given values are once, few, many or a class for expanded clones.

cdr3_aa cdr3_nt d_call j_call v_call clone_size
CATRNQPQHF TGTGCCACCAGAAATCAGCCCCAGCATTTT NA TRBJ1-5 TRBV15 many
CSAIGQVSYEQYF TGCAGTGCTATAGGACAGGTCTCCTACGAGCAGTACTTC TRBD1 TRBJ2-7 TRBV20-1 NA
CASSLGQGIVGYTF TGTGCCAGCAGCTTGGGACAGGGAATCGTGGGCTACACCTTC TRBD1 TRBJ1-2 TRBV5-4 NA
CASSHVVGYEHYF TGCGCCAGCAGCCATGTGGTAGGCTACGAGCACTACTTC NA TRBJ2-7 TRBV4-1 NA
CASSPLGPTGEQFF TGTGCCAGCTCACCACTTGGTCCAACGGGCGAGCAGTTCTTC NA TRBJ2-1 TRBV18 few
CASSLNFYTGTQYF TGCGCCAGCAGCTTGAACTTTTACACAGGTACGCAGTATTTT NA TRBJ2-3 TRBV5-1 NA
CASSSHRGEMSSPLHF TGTGCCAGCAGTTCCCACAGGGGGGAGATGAGTTCACCCCTCCACTTT TRBD1 TRBJ1-6 TRBV6-5 once
CATSSAVNTGELFF TGTGCTACCTCCTCGGCGGTGAACACCGGGGAGCTGTTTTTT NA TRBJ2-2 TRBV11-3 NA
CSVEGRDRAWEQFF TGCAGCGTTGAAGGTCGCGACAGGGCCTGGGAGCAGTTCTTC TRBD1 TRBJ2-1 TRBV29-1 many
CAGSRSGSNMKTEAFF TGTGCCGGCAGCCGCAGCGGGTCAAATATGAAGACTGAAGCTTTCTTT NA TRBJ1-1 TRBV11-3 NA
CASSPPGQGNIQYF TGCGCCAGCAGCCCACCGGGACAGGGAAACATTCAGTACTTC TRBD1 TRBJ2-4 TRBV4-1 NA
CASSLQGYEQYF TGTGCCAGCAGTCTACAGGGCTACGAGCAGTACTTC NA TRBJ2-7 TRBV6-1 many
CASRADRGPYNEQFF TGTGCCAGCAGGGCGGACAGGGGACCCTACAATGAGCAGTTCTTC TRBD1 TRBJ2-1 TRBV12-3/TRBV12-4 NA
CASSLDTYYEQYF TGTGCCAGCAGCTTGGACACCTACTACGAGCAGTACTTC NA TRBJ2-7 TRBV7-8 NA
CASSLQQGRDTDTQYF TGTGCCAGCAGCTTACAACAGGGGAGGGACACAGATACACAGTATTTT NA TRBJ2-3 TRBV11-2 NA
CASSPLKPGGGETQYF TGTGCCAGCAGCCCACTAAAACCAGGGGGCGGCGAGACCCAGTACTTC TRBD1 TRBJ2-5 TRBV14 many
CASSSNLAGTGELFF TGTGCCAGCAGCTCAAACTTAGCGGGAACCGGGGAGCTGTTTTTT TRBD2 TRBJ2-2 TRBV7-9 NA
CGSSRTPIEQYF TGTGGCAGCAGCCGGACGCCCATTGAGCAATACTTC NA TRBJ2-7 TRBV11-2 NA
CANSFGLAGYNDQFF TGTGCCAACAGCTTCGGACTAGCGGGGTACAATGATCAGTTCTTC TRBD2 TRBJ2-1 TRBV5-6 NA
CASSLATRQEILYF TGTGCCAGCAGCTTAGCAACTAGGCAAGAGATCCTGTACTTC NA TRBJ2-5 TRBV11-1 NA
CSARVPPDTQYF TGCAGTGCTAGAGTTCCTCCAGATACGCAGTATTTT NA TRBJ2-3 TRBV20-1 many
CANSLPGLARGELFF TGTGCCAACAGTTTACCGGGACTAGCCCGCGGGGAGCTGTTTTTT TRBD2 TRBJ2-2 TRBV28 once
CASNLGGANTGELFF TGTGCCAGCAACCTGGGAGGGGCGAACACCGGGGAGCTGTTTTTT TRBD2 TRBJ2-2 TRBV6-1 many
CASSLGLALDQYF TGTGCAAGCAGCTTAGGACTAGCACTCGACCAGTACTTC TRBD2 TRBJ2-7 TRBV11-2 NA
CASSLEGRFTGELFF TGTGCCAGCAGTTTGGAGGGGCGCTTCACCGGGGAGCTGTTTTTT NA TRBJ2-2 TRBV12-3/TRBV12-4 few
CASSLLLRVYDQYF TGTGCCAGCAGTTTATTACTGCGTGTCTACGATCAGTACTTC NA TRBJ2-7 TRBV28 NA
CASSQMPGFSYEQCF TGCGCTAGCAGCCAGATGCCGGGGTTCTCCTACGAGCAGTGCTTC NA TRBJ2-7 TRBV4-1 NA
CAISYDRGETEYF TGTGCTATCAGTTACGACAGGGGAGAGACCGAGTACTTC TRBD1 TRBJ2-5 TRBV10-3 NA
CASSRWGQIQETQYF TGTGCCAGCAGCCGTTGGGGGCAGATCCAAGAGACCCAGTACTTC NA TRBJ2-5 TRBV11-2 medium-sized
CASSCSNMGEKLFF TGTGCCAGCAGCTGTTCGAACATGGGTGAAAAACTGTTTTTT NA TRBJ1-4 TRBV6-6 NA
CASSQTDRLSYEQYF TGCGCCAGCAGCCAAACGGACAGGTTGTCCTACGAGCAGTACTTC TRBD1 TRBJ2-7 TRBV4-1 many
CVSSQWGSFETQYF TGCGTCAGCAGCCAGTGGGGAAGCTTTGAGACCCAGTACTTC NA TRBJ2-5 TRBV4-1 once
CASSGLGVGIRDTQYF TGTGCCAGCAGCGGTCTTGGAGTAGGCATCAGAGATACACAGTATTTT NA TRBJ2-3 TRBV11-1 NA
CASSLGTWGPYEQYF TGTGCCAGCAGCTTAGGGACATGGGGCCCCTACGAGCAGTACTTC NA TRBJ2-7 TRBV11-2 NA
CASSEIWAGGKDEQFF TGTGCCAGCAGTGAAATATGGGCAGGGGGGAAGGATGAGCAGTTCTTC NA TRBJ2-1 TRBV6-1 many
CASSQLLRGKGDTGELFF TGTGCCAGCAGCCAACTCCTACGAGGGAAGGGGGACACCGGGGAGCTGTTTTTT NA TRBJ2-2 TRBV14 NA
CVIRGGFPLSGANVLTF TGTGTCATCAGGGGTGGTTTTCCCCTCTCTGGGGCCAACGTCCTGACATTC NA TRBJ2-6 TRBV10-3 once
CASRLSGGLANEQFF TGTGCCAGCAGATTGAGCGGGGGGCTGGCCAATGAGCAGTTCTTC TRBD2 TRBJ2-1 TRBV6-2/TRBV6-3 many
CSVRQGYDYTF TGCAGCGTAAGACAGGGCTATGACTACACCTTC TRBD1 TRBJ1-2 TRBV29-1 NA
CSVGGRGNTGELFF TGCAGCGTTGGTGGCAGGGGGAACACCGGGGAGCTGTTTTTT NA TRBJ2-2 TRBV29-1 many
CSARDAIRQETQYF TGCAGTGCTAGAGACGCCATTCGTCAAGAGACCCAGTACTTC NA TRBJ2-5 TRBV20-1 NA
CASSFWDRDYNEQFF TGTGCCAGCAGTTTTTGGGACAGGGACTACAATGAGCAGTTCTTC TRBD1 TRBJ2-1 TRBV12-3/TRBV12-4 many
CASSPGSNEQYF TGTGCCAGCAGCCCGGGGAGTAACGAGCAGTACTTC NA TRBJ2-7 TRBV7-9 NA